These 26 T cell receptor beta chains were all obtained from the same sample, sequenced in a study of blood T cell repertoires in COVID-19. Method: immunoSEQ multiplex PCR; TCRdb's copy keeps in-frame clones and lacks some. The table has over 200,000 clones, 90% to 95% seen once. The sequencing sample was made of PBMCs or T cells enriched from blood (not recorded which). Source of these receptors: a human donor in a cohort exposed to, infected with or recovered from COVID-19 (not recorded which). The donor label of this sample is uncertain.

This clone was recorded once. This chain uses TRBV18 with TRBJ2-1; D is uncertain. The CDR3 runs to 13 residues. Deletions cut 3 bases from V and 2 bases from J, with 5 bases between. Germline V gene sequence: CDR1 KGHSH, CDR2 LQKENI. The CDR3: CASSPRTYNEQFF. Written as DNA, the CDR3 is TGTGCCAGCTCACCGCGGACCTACAATGAGCAGTTCTTC.

The V gene is TRBV4-1, the J gene TRBJ2-1; tentatively, D is TRBD2 (5 bases). Per germline, CDR1 MGHRA and CDR2 YSYEKL. The CDR3 is made up of 16 amino acids. V gave up 3 bases and J gave up 5 bases, with 17 bases separating them. CDR3 in amino acids: CASSHLTGKGHNEQFF. CDR3 nucleotides: TGCGCCAGCAGCCACTTGACCGGGAAAGGACACAATGAGCAGTTCTTC.

V is TRBV10-1 and J is TRBJ1-1, with TRBD1 matching 7 bases. Germline V gives CDR1 WNHNN, CDR2 SYGVQD (reference sequence). V lost 2 bases and J lost 4; bases outside the gene matches: 4. CDR3 length: 14 amino acids. The CDR3 nucleotides are TGCGCCAGCAGTGAGGGCAGGGGGGTCACTGAAGCTTTCTTT. Translated, it gives CASSEGRGVTEAFF.

This clone has a single count. The rearrangement links TRBV30 to TRBJ2-7; D uncertain. Germline CDR1 GTSNPN, CDR2 SVGIG (reference sequence). The CDR3 is 11 amino acids. V lost 5 bases to trimming and J lost 7 bases, with 12 bases between them. The CDR3 DNA reads as TGTGCCTGGGGTCCCCGTTCGGAGCAGTACTTC. This sequence encodes CAWGPRSEQYF.

This clone was detected once. The V call is TRBV19, the J call TRBJ1-5; no firm D call. V was pared by 0 bases and J by 9 bases, with 15 bases between. The CDR3 sequence is 15 residues long. Germline CDR1 is LNHDA and CDR2 is SQIVND (reference sequence). CDR3 sequence reads: CASSIESSGSWPQHF. In DNA, the CDR3 is TGTGCCAGTAGTATAGAATCGAGCGGGTCATGGCCCCAGCATTTT.

The V call is TRBV30, the J call TRBJ1-1, with 8 bases that match TRBD1. The CDR3 totals 14 residues. The V gene end was trimmed by 1 base and the J gene end by 5 bases; junction bases not matched to a gene: 6. CDR1 GTSNPN and CDR2 SVGIG come from the germline V gene (reference sequence). The CDR3 bases are TGTGCCTGGAGTGAGGGGACAGGCAGGACTGAAGCTTTCTTT. It translates to CAWSEGTGRTEAFF. Drawing the rest from reference TRBV30 and TRBJ1-1, the complete variable domain is SQTIHQWPATLVQPVGSPLSLECTVEGTSNPNLYWYRQAAGRGLQLLFYSVGIGQISSEVPQNLSASRPQDRQFILSSKKLLLSDSGFYLCAWSEGTGRTEAFFGQGTRLTVV.

V is TRBV20-1 and J is TRBJ2-3; the match to TRBD1 covers 8 bases. CDR1 and CDR2 from the germline V gene are DFQATT and SNEGSKA (reference sequence). The V gene end was trimmed by 3 bases and the J gene end by 3 bases; junction bases not matched to a gene: 11. The CDR3 consists of 16 residues. CDR3 sequence: CSASLPRTGRTDTQYF. In DNA, the CDR3 is TGCAGTGCTAGTCTGCCCCGGACAGGGAGAACAGATACGCAGTATTTT.

The chain uses TRBV5-1 and TRBJ2-3, with TRBD1 identical over 7 bases. The V and J ends lost 0 bases and 8 bases, in that order; junction bases with no gene match: 6. The length of the CDR3 is 14 residues. Germline CDR1 SGHRS, CDR2 YFSETQ. CDR3 coding DNA: TGCGCCAGCAGCTTGGATAAAGGGGGCGGTACGCAGTATTTT. This encodes CASSLDKGGGTQYF.

The chain is built from TRBV9 and TRBJ2-1, with D maybe TRBD1 (6 bases). The CDR3 length is 13 residues. Germline-derived CDR1 and CDR2 are SGDLS and YYNGEE. V dropped 7 bases and J dropped 1 base, with 9 bases sitting between them. The CDR3: CASSGQSYNEQFF. The CDR3 bases are TGTGCCAGCTCAGGACAGTCCTACAATGAGCAGTTCTTC.

This clone was seen only once. The chain has TRBV2 and TRBJ2-7; a weak D match, TRBD2 (5 bases). V lost 7 bases, J lost 5 bases, and 15 bases lay in between. Germline V gives CDR1 SNHLY, CDR2 FYNNEI. There are 13 residues in the CDR3. Here the CDR3 DNA reads TGTGCCAGCACAGCCTTAGGAGGAGACGAGCAGTACTTC. This gives the protein CASTALGGDEQYF.

The chain combines TRBV6-5 with TRBJ2-5; D possibly corresponds to TRBD2 (6 bases). Trimming cost V 7 bases and J 3 bases, with 12 bases left between them. This CDR3 region has 13 residues. Germline V CDR1 and CDR2: MNHEY, SVGAGI. The CDR3 sequence is CASTPGGEETQYF. In DNA form, the CDR3 reads TGTGCCAGCACCCCTGGCGGGGAAGAGACCCAGTACTTC.

The chain recombines TRBV7-9 with TRBJ1-5; TRBD1 matches at 8 bases. Germline V gene data show CDR1 as SEHNR and CDR2 as FQNEAQ (reference sequence). V lost 5 bases and J lost 1; bases outside the gene matches: 1. This CDR3 has 14 residues. CDR3 loop: CASSRTGSNQPQHF. CDR3 DNA: TGTGCCAGCAGCCGGACAGGGAGCAATCAGCCCCAGCATTTT.

The chain recombines TRBV24-1 with TRBJ2-5; TRBD1 aligns across 7 bases. CDR1 KGHDR and CDR2 SFDVKD come from the germline V gene. J lost 3 bases, V lost 5 bases, and 8 bases had no gene match. The CDR3 consists of 15 residues. This chain's CDR3 is CATSGSGTEEETQYF. Here the CDR3 DNA reads TGTGCCACCAGTGGATCCGGGACAGAAGAAGAGACCCAGTACTTC.

This clone was picked up one time. This chain links TRBV5-1 with TRBJ2-6; 10 positions agree with TRBD1. J was trimmed by 0 bases and V by 0 bases; bases with no gene match: 15. The germline V gene encodes CDR1 SGHRS and CDR2 YFSETQ. This CDR3 is 22 amino acids long. CDR3: CASSLERQGARHVNSGANVLTF. DNA of the CDR3: TGCGCCAGCAGCTTGGAAAGACAGGGGGCGCGTCATGTAAACTCTGGGGCCAACGTCCTGACTTTC.

This chain connects TRBV27 to TRBJ2-7; perhaps TRBD2 as D (6 bases). With 4 bases removed from V and 3 bases from J, the gap between germline ends came to 13 bases. There are 14 residues in the CDR3. Germline V lookup: CDR1 MNHEY, CDR2 SMNVEV (reference sequence). CDR3 sequence reads: CASSWSRESYEQYF. CDR3 nucleotide sequence: TGTGCCAGCAGTTGGAGCCGGGAGAGCTACGAGCAGTACTTC.

The chain joins TRBV24-1 to TRBJ1-2; 9 nucleotides line up with TRBD1. The CDR3 has 14 amino acids. The trim removed 4 bases at V and 8 bases at J, leaving 7 bases unmatched. The V gene's germline CDR1 is KGHDR and CDR2 SFDVKD. The CDR3 loop is CATSESGTGLGYTF. The CDR3 nucleotides are TGTGCCACCAGTGAGTCCGGGACAGGGTTAGGCTACACCTTC.

This chain links TRBV19 with TRBJ2-7, with 9 positions matching TRBD2. J was trimmed by 1 base and V by 7 bases; bases with no gene match: 5. CDR3 length equals 14 residues. From germline, CDR1 is LNHDA and CDR2 SQIVND (reference sequence). Here the CDR3 DNA reads TGTGCCAGTAAAATTAGCGGGGGTTCCTACGAGCAGTACTTC. It codes for CASKISGGSYEQYF.

The CDR3 here is CASSPGQNTEAFF. Written as DNA, the CDR3 is TGTGCCAGCAGCCCGGGACAGAACACTGAAGCTTTCTTT. The V gene is TRBV14, the J gene TRBJ1-1, with D tentatively TRBD1 (6 bases). V was trimmed by 4 bases and J by 1 base, leaving 7 bases between them. This CDR3 has 13 amino acids. Per germline, CDR1 SGHDN and CDR2 FVKESK.

The chain carries TRBV9 and TRBJ1-3; D uncertain. The V end was cut by 0 bases, the J end by 0 bases, with 7 bases between. There are 15 residues in the CDR3. Germline V lookup: CDR1 SGDLS, CDR2 YYNGEE. CDR3: CASSVGTSSGNTIYF. CDR3 coding DNA: TGTGCCAGCAGCGTAGGGACTTCCTCTGGAAACACCATATATTTT.

The J gene is TRBJ2-3, the V gene TRBV15, with 15 bases identical to TRBD2. Per germline, CDR1 LNHNV and CDR2 YYDKDF (reference sequence). This CDR3 region has 17 residues. With 1 base clipped from V and 4 bases from J, the junction kept 3 bases outside the gene matches. The CDR3 region has the DNA TGTGCCACCAGCAGAGGTGGACTAGCGGGGGGGCCAGATACGCAGTATTTT. Protein product: CATSRGGLAGGPDTQYF.

V and J are TRBV7-8 and TRBJ2-7; 7 nucleotides match TRBD1. The CDR3 is 14 amino acids. The V segment lost 4 bases and the J segment 2 bases; nucleotides outside the gene matches: 5. The V gene's germline CDR1 is SGHVS and CDR2 FQNEAQ. The CDR3: CASSSRDSPYEQYF. The CDR3, as DNA: TGTGCCAGCAGCTCCCGGGACAGCCCCTACGAGCAGTACTTC.

Comment on this clone: The identical CDR3 is also encoded by other nucleotide sequences in the sample. The rearrangement joins TRBV6-2 or TRBV6-3 to TRBJ2-3; possible D gene TRBD2, 6 bases. Germline V gene data show CDR1 as MNHEY and CDR2 as SVGEGT. The CDR3 totals 15 residues. Trimming pared 2 bases from V and 2 bases from J, leaving 11 bases between. CDR3 bases: TGTGCCAGCAGTTACAGCCCGGGGGACACAGATACGCAGTATTTT. It yields the protein CASSYSPGDTDTQYF.

The V and J genes are TRBV9 and TRBJ1-2, with TRBD1 matching over 7 bases. Germline CDR1 is SGDLS and CDR2 is YYNGEE. V was pared by 3 bases and J by 3 bases, with 8 bases of the junction left unmatched. The CDR3 has 15 residues. As DNA, the CDR3 is TGTGCCAGCAGCGCAGAGGGACAGCCTGACTATGGCTACACCTTC. Amino acid sequence: CASSAEGQPDYGYTF. Supplemented by reference TRBV9 and TRBJ1-2, the full variable domain reads DSGVTQTPKHLITATGQRVTLRCSPRSGDLSVYWYQQSLDQGLQFLIQYYNGEERAKGNILERFSAQQFPDLHSELNLSSLELGDSALYFCASSAEGQPDYGYTFGSGTRLTVV.

V gene TRBV6-1 combines with J gene TRBJ2-1, with 7 bases aligning to TRBD1. The CDR3 runs to 17 residues. In germline, CDR1 is MNHNS, CDR2 SASEGT. The trim removed 1 base at V and 4 bases at J, leaving 10 bases unmatched. The chain's CDR3 is CASSEDIRGQRYNEQFF. CDR3 nucleotides: TGTGCCAGCAGTGAAGATATAAGGGGACAGAGATACAATGAGCAGTTCTTC.

This clone was observed a handful of times. The gene calls are TRBV13 and TRBJ1-6, with 9 nucleotides matching TRBD1. The length of the CDR3 is 15 residues. The V gene end was trimmed by 5 bases and the J gene end by 10 bases; junction bases not matched to a gene: 9. Germline V gene data show CDR1 as PRHDT and CDR2 as FYEKMQ (reference sequence). CDR3 nucleotide sequence: TGTGCCAGCAGCCTCGAGGGACAGGGTCGCTCACCCCTCCACTTT. Protein sequence: CASSLEGQGRSPLHF.

CDR3 sequence reads: CASSLEARGWETQYF. The DNA of the CDR3 is TGCGCCAGCAGCTTGGAGGCTAGAGGGTGGGAGACCCAGTACTTC. This chain uses TRBV5-1 with TRBJ2-5, with D possibly being TRBD2 (5 bases). Germline loops: CDR1 SGHRS, CDR2 YFSETQ. The CDR3 runs to 15 residues. V dropped 0 bases and J dropped 5 bases, with 14 bases sitting between them.